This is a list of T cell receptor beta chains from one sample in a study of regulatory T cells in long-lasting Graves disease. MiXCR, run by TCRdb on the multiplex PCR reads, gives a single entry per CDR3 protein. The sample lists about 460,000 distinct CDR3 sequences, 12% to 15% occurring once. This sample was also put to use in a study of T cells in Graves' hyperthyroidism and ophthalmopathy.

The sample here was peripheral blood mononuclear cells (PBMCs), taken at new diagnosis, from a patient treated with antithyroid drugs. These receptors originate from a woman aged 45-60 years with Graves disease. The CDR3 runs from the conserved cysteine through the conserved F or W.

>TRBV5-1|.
CASGRQTGKETQYF
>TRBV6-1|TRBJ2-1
CASRMGTGSYNEQFF
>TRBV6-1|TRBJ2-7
CASETGKHEQYF
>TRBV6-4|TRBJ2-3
CASSEKASGGTDTQYF
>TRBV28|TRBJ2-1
CASTPPFGRVNRGSYNEQFF
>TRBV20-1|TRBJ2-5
CSARKLASGRSVKTQYF
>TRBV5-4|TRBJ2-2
CASSQDGGNTGELFF
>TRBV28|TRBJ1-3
CASQGDMPRGSSGNTIYF
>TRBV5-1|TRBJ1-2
CASSLAGQGSGYTF
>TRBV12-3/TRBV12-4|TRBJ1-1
CASSPRDSGSTEAFF
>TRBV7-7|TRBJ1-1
CASSLEWGTEAFF
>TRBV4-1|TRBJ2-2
CASSQDRPGVVDTGELFF
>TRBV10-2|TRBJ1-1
CASSEGDGQLNTEAFF
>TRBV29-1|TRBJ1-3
CSVEEPLAGPGNTIYF
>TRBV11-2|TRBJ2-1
CASSLDQPGGSYNEQFF
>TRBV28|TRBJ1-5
CASSTPTYNQPQHF
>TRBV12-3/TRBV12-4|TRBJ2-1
CASRRTGLYNEQFF
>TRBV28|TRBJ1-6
CASSTGWDRVNDSPLHF
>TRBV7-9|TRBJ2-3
CASRPTDTQYF
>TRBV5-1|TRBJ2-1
CASSVTGAAGGNEQFF
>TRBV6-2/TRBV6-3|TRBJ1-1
CASSYLRPQTSNTEAFF